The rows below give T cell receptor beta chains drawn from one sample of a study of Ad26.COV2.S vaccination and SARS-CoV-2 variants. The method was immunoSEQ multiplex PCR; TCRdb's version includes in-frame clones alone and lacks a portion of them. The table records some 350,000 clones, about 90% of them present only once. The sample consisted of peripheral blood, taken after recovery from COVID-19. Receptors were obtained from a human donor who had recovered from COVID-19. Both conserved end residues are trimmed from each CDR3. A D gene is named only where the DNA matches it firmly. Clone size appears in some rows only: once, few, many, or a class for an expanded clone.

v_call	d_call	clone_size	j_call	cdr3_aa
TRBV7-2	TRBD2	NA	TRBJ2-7	ASSLPPGLAGDEQY
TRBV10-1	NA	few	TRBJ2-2	ASSETGTGELF
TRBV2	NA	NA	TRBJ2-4	ASTPGAWAKNIQY
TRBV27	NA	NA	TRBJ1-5	ASSLLPQGTGQPQH
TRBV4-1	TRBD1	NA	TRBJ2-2	ASRDREDTGELF
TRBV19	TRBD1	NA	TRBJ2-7	ASGDSSYEQY
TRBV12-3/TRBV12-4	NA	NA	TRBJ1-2	ASVVWGSYGYT
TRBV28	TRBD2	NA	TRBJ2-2	ASFTRLAGAVLF
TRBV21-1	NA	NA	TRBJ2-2	ASTRHRGSNTGELF
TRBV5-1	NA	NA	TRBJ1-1	ASSLAGADTEAF
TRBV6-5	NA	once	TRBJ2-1	ASSYSSSNEQF
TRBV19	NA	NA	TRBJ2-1	ASSSLREQGAEQF
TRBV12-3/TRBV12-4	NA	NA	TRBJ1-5	ASSFRGSQPQH
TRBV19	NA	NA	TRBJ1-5	ASSIGGNQPQH
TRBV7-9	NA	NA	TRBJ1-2	ASSLVGGEFGLNYGYT
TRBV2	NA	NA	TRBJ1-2	ASDGGRNYGYT
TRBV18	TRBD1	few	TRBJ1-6	ASSPGQGVNSPLH
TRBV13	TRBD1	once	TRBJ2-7	ASSSGTGSYEQY
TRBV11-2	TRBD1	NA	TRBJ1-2	ASSPLRTGRQALGGYT
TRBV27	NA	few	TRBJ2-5	ASSTTGSGKETQY
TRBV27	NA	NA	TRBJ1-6	ASSSATGRGAINSPLH
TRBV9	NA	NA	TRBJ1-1	ASSLNWYTEAF
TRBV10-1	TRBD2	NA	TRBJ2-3	ASSTGGMDTQY
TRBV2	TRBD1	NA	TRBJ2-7	ASIPGQGSNEQY
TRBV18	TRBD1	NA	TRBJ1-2	ASSPLDRAGYT